This T cell receptor beta chain was found in a study of identical twins. The ends were cut back, 4 bases at V and 6 bases at J, with 10 bases in the middle. Germline CDR1 reads LGHDT; CDR2 reads YNNKEL (reference sequence). This CDR3 spans 13 amino acids. A universal primer site was incorporated via template switching, and the cDNA contained unique molecular identifiers. TCRdb re-called the 5' RACE reads with MiXCR, one entry per CDR3 protein. The data contain 1.5 million to 2 million distinct CDR3 sequences, around 29% of them singletons. The receptor was derived from a newborn girl in good health. The sample was cord blood. The rearrangement joins TRBV3-1 to TRBJ2-4; perhaps TRBD1 as D (5 bases). In nucleotides, the CDR3 is TGTGCCAGCAGCCCCCAGGGTAGAAACATTCAGTACTTC. Translating it yields CASSPQGRNIQYF.